The 5 T cell receptor beta chains listed next were all sequenced from one sample in a study of blood T cells in healthy people across ages. PCR was performed a second time for roughly 7 to 12 cycles using a sample-barcoded 5' primer and a J-beta primer mix. One entry per CDR3 protein, called by TCRdb with MiXCR from the 5' RACE reads. This sample carries about 1.1 million distinct CDR3 sequences, 35% to 45% of them seen once, and the ten largest clones take around 12%. Sequencing was done on a sample of blood. The receptors were gathered from a man aged 18 to 35 in good health.

In its sample, this clonotype was seen a few times. This chain uses TRBV12-3 or TRBV12-4 with TRBJ1-1; D possibly corresponds to TRBD1 (6 bases). Trimming removed 3 bases from V and 4 bases from J, with 9 bases in between. The CDR3 runs 13 residues. As DNA, the CDR3 is TGTGCCAGCAGTTTTGGGGGGCCCACTGAAGCTTTCTTT. This translates into CASSFGGPTEAFF.

This clonotype has only a few counts. The chain joins TRBV7-9 to TRBJ1-1; D perhaps matches TRBD1 (5 bases). The germline V and J ends were trimmed by 2 bases and 0 bases, with 19 bases remaining between them. CDR1 SEHNR and CDR2 FQNEAQ come from the germline V gene (reference sequence). CDR3 length equals 18 residues. CDR3 nucleotides: TGTGCCAGCAGCTTAAGCCCCGCCCGACAGCTTCTGAACACTGAAGCTTTCTTT. This codes for CASSLSPARQLLNTEAFF.

This clonotype appeared once. CDR3 DNA: TGTGCCTGCATCGGGGACAGATCCTACAATGAGCAGTTCTTC. Translated, it gives CACIGDRSYNEQFF. This chain connects TRBV12-3 or TRBV12-4 to TRBJ2-1; 7 positions match TRBD1. Trimming at V came to 11 bases and at J to 1 base, leaving 8 bases not matched to a gene. CDR3 length equals 14 residues.

The chain joins TRBV12-3 or TRBV12-4 to TRBJ2-5; 13 nucleotides align to TRBD2. This CDR3 has 16 residues. J lost 1 base, V lost 5 bases, and 4 bases had no gene match. For the CDR3, the DNA is TGTGCCAGCAGTCCCGGACTAGCGGGGGCCCAAGAGACCCAGTACTTC. It translates to CASSPGLAGAQETQYF.

The V and J genes are TRBV5-1 and TRBJ1-5; TRBD1 aligns across 11 bases. The CDR3 length is 16 residues. J lost 1 base, V lost 4 bases, and 4 bases had no gene match. The germline V gene has CDR1 SGHRS and CDR2 YFSETQ. The CDR3 sequence: CASSEGTGGSNQPQHF. In DNA, the CDR3 is TGCGCCAGCAGCGAGGGGACAGGGGGAAGCAATCAGCCCCAGCATTTT.